Given below is one T cell receptor beta chain in context. No antigen is known for it. Data came from immunoSEQ multiplex PCR; TCRdb stores just in-frame clones and leaves some out. The sample consists of just under 20,000 clones, roughly 83% of them appearing once. This sample is drawn from a study of T cells in localized non-small cell lung cancer. General study points: Only one tumor region was sequenced, so heterogeneity remains possible. Adjacent lung tissue had a median about 52 of the top 100 clones found in the tumor. Greater blood T cell density accompanied longer overall survival. Tumor trailed uninvolved adjacent lung in T cell clonality, which peaked there.

The CDR3 extends over 15 amino acids. Trimming shortened V by 1 base and J by 5 bases, and 15 bases separated the two germline ends. Germline CDR1 LNHDA, CDR2 SQIVND (reference sequence). Source: peripheral blood, taken before any cancer treatment. V and J are TRBV19 and TRBJ2-7, with D possibly being TRBD2 (5 bases). The source of this sequence is a man aged 40-75 years with stage I lung adenocarcinoma. The CDR3 DNA reads as TGTGCCAGTAGTATAGTTATAAGAGGGTTCCACGAGCAGTACTTC. Translation gives CASSIVIRGFHEQYF.